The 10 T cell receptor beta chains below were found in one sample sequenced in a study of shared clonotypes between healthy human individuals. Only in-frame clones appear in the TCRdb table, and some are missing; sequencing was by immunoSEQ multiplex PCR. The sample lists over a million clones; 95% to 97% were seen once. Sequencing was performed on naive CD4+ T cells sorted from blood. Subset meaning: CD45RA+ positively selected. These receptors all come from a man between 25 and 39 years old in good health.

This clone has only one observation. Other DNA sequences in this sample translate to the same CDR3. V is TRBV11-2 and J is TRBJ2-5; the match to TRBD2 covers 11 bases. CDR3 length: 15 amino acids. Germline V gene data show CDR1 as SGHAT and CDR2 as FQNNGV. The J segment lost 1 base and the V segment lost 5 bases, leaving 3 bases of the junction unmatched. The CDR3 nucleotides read TGTGCCAGCAGCCCGGGACTAGCGGTCCAAGAGACCCAGTACTTC. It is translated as CASSPGLAVQETQYF.

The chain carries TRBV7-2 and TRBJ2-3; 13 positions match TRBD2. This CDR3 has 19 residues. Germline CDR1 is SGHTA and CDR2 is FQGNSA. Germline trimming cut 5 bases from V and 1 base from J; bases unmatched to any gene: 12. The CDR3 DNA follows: TGTGCCAGCAGCGCCCGGACTAGCGGGAGTGTTCTAGGCACAGATACGCAGTATTTT. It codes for CASSARTSGSVLGTDTQYF.

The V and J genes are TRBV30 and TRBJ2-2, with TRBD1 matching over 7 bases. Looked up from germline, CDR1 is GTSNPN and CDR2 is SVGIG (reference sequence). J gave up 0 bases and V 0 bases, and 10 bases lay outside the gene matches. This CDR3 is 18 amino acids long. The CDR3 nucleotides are TGTGCCTGGAGTGTACTCCCTCCCGGGACAGCGAACACCGGGGAGCTGTTTTTT. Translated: CAWSVLPPGTANTGELFF.

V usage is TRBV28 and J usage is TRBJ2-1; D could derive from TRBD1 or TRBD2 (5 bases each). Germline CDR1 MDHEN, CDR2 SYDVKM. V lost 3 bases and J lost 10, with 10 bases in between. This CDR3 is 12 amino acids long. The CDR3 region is CASSFGAREQFF. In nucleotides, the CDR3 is TGTGCCAGCAGTTTCGGGGCGAGGGAGCAGTTCTTC. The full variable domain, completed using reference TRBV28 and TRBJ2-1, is DVKVTQSSRYLVKRTGEKVFLECVQDMDHENMFWYRQDPGLGLRLIYFSYDVKMKEKGDIPEGYSVSREKKERFSLILESASTNQTSMYLCASSFGAREQFFGPGTRLTVL.

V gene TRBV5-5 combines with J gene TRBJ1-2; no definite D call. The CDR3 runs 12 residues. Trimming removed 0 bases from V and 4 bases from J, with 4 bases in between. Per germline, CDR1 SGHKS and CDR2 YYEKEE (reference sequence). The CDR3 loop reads CASSLGRYGYTF. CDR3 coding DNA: TGTGCCAGCAGCTTGGGTCGCTATGGCTACACCTTC.

For the CDR3, the DNA is TGCGCCAGCAGCTCCGGACAGGGAGGGGCTGAAGCTTTCTTT. Translated, it gives CASSSGQGGAEAFF. This chain joins TRBV10-1 and TRBJ1-1; 8 bases map to TRBD1. Germline V gene data show CDR1 as WNHNN and CDR2 as SYGVQD (reference sequence). The CDR3 spans 14 residues. V was clipped by 6 bases and J by 6 bases; unmatched bases: 9.

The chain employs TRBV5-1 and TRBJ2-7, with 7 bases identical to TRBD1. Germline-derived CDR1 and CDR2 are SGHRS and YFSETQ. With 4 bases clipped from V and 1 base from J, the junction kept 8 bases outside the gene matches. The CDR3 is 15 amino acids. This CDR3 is CASSTWTGHSYEQYF. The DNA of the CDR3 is TGCGCCAGCAGCACCTGGACAGGACATTCCTACGAGCAGTACTTC.

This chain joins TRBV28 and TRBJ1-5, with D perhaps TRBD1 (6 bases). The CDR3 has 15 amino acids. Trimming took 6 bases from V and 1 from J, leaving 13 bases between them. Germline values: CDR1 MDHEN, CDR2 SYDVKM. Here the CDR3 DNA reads TGTGCCAGCAGAATTCACAGGGTCAGCAATCAGCCCCAGCATTTT. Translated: CASRIHRVSNQPQHF.

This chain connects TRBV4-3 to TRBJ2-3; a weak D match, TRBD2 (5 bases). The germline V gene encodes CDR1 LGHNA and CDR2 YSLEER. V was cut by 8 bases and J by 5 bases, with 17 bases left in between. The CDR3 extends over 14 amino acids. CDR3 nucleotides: TGCGCCAGCGACCGTCAGTTGGGAGTAGATACGCAGTATTTT. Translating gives CASDRQLGVDTQYF.

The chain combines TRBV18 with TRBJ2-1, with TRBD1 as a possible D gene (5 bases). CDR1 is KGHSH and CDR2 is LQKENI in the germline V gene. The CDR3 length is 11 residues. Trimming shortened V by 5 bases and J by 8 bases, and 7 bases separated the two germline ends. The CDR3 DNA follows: TGTGCCAGCTCAGGCAGGGATGAGCAGTTCTTC. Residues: CASSGRDEQFF.